Listed below are T cell receptor beta chains from one sample, sequenced in a study of OX40 agonist ivuxolimab in advanced cancers. Some clones are missing from TCRdb's copy, which holds only in-frame ones; the method was immunoSEQ multiplex PCR. This sample has tens of thousands of clones, with around 85% found just once. The sample here was CD4+ or CD8+ T cells sorted from blood, taken in a trial of the OX40 agonist ivuxolimab. The origin of the receptors is an adult with an advanced solid tumor such as melanoma, head and neck, liver or kidney cancer. CDR3s include the opening cysteine and the closing phenylalanine or tryptophan. D genes are given only for firm matches. The size field is filled for only some rows; it gives once, few, many or a size class.

len: 16
d_gene: TRBD1
j_gene: TRBJ1-1
abundance: .
v_gene: TRBV14
CDR3aa: CASSQGRGQWYTEAFF
CDR3nt: TGTGCCAGCAGCCAAGGCAGGGGGCAGTGGTACACTGAAGCTTTCTTT

len: 15
d_gene: TRBD2
j_gene: TRBJ2-2
abundance: .
v_gene: TRBV27
CDR3aa: CASSPGSSGNRELFF
CDR3nt: TGTGCCAGCAGTCCCGGTTCTAGCGGGAATAGGGAGCTGTTTTTT

len: 15
d_gene: TRBD1
j_gene: TRBJ1-5
abundance: .
v_gene: TRBV19
CDR3aa: CASSYDRADNQPQHF
CDR3nt: TGTGCCAGTAGTTATGACAGGGCAGACAATCAGCCCCAGCATTTT

len: 17
d_gene: TRBD2
j_gene: TRBJ2-1
abundance: .
v_gene: TRBV15
CDR3aa: CATSRLGTSGVYNEQFF
CDR3nt: TGTGCCACCAGCAGGCTAGGGACTAGCGGGGTATACAATGAGCAGTTCTTC

len: 13
d_gene: TRBD1
j_gene: TRBJ2-7
abundance: .
v_gene: TRBV29-1
CDR3aa: CSVGTGGLYEQYF
CDR3nt: TGCAGCGTTGGGACAGGGGGCTTGTACGAGCAGTACTTC

len: 14
d_gene: TRBD1
j_gene: TRBJ2-1
abundance: .
v_gene: TRBV9
CDR3aa: CASSYKTGYDEQFF
CDR3nt: TGTGCCAGCAGCTACAAGACAGGGTACGATGAGCAGTTCTTC

len: 15
d_gene: TRBD1
j_gene: TRBJ2-3
abundance: .
v_gene: TRBV19
CDR3aa: CASSIEGGGTDTQYF
CDR3nt: TGTGCCAGTAGTATCGAAGGGGGCGGCACAGATACGCAGTATTTT

len: 17
d_gene: .
j_gene: TRBJ2-3
abundance: .
v_gene: TRBV5-1
CDR3aa: CASSLADRGLVTDTQYF
CDR3nt: TGCGCCAGCAGCTTGGCCGATCGGGGCTTAGTGACAGATACGCAGTATTTT

len: 18
d_gene: TRBD2
j_gene: TRBJ2-3
abundance: .
v_gene: TRBV11-3
CDR3aa: CASSPRSGLAASTDTQYF
CDR3nt: TGTGCCAGCAGCCCTCGGTCGGGGCTAGCGGCTAGCACAGATACGCAGTATTTT

len: 13
d_gene: .
j_gene: TRBJ2-1
abundance: .
v_gene: TRBV4-2
CDR3aa: CASSQDRADEQFF
CDR3nt: TGTGCCAGCAGCCAAGATAGGGCCGATGAGCAGTTCTTC

len: 15
d_gene: TRBD1
j_gene: TRBJ1-3
abundance: .
v_gene: TRBV7-9
CDR3aa: CASSLSQGTGNTIYF
CDR3nt: TGTGCCAGCAGCTTGTCACAGGGGACTGGAAACACCATATATTTT

len: 19
d_gene: TRBD2
j_gene: TRBJ2-6
abundance: .
v_gene: TRBV10-2
CDR3aa: CASRRGTSDRTPGANVLTF
CDR3nt: TGCGCCAGCAGAAGGGGGACTAGCGATCGAACCCCTGGGGCCAACGTCCTGACTTTC

len: 15
d_gene: TRBD1
j_gene: TRBJ2-3
abundance: once
v_gene: TRBV28
CDR3aa: CASSRRAGGFVTQYF
CDR3nt: TGTGCCAGCAGCAGAAGGGCAGGGGGATTCGTTACGCAGTATTTT

len: 14
d_gene: .
j_gene: TRBJ1-4
abundance: .
v_gene: TRBV28
CDR3aa: CASSTGQFNEKLFF
CDR3nt: TGTGCCAGCTCCACGGGGCAGTTTAATGAAAAACTGTTTTTT

len: 17
d_gene: TRBD2
j_gene: TRBJ2-5
abundance: .
v_gene: TRBV11-3
CDR3aa: CASSLGTGTSTQETQYF
CDR3nt: TGTGCCAGCAGCTTAGGCACCGGGACTAGCACCCAAGAGACCCAGTACTTC

len: 17
d_gene: .
j_gene: TRBJ2-3
abundance: .
v_gene: TRBV7-8
CDR3aa: CASSFSWGLGGTDTQYF
CDR3nt: TGTGCCAGCAGCTTTAGCTGGGGCCTAGGGGGCACAGATACGCAGTATTTT

len: 12
d_gene: .
j_gene: TRBJ1-1
abundance: .
v_gene: TRBV18
CDR3aa: CASSPLVQEAFF
CDR3nt: TGTGCCAGCTCACCATTAGTACAAGAAGCTTTCTTT

len: 16
d_gene: .
j_gene: TRBJ2-3
abundance: .
v_gene: TRBV5-4
CDR3aa: CASSRGPGTSTDTQYF
CDR3nt: TGTGCCAGCAGCCGAGGCCCCGGGACTAGCACAGATACGCAGTATTTT

len: 13
d_gene: TRBD1
j_gene: TRBJ2-7
abundance: .
v_gene: TRBV29-1
CDR3aa: CSVTGTGHHEQYF
CDR3nt: TGCAGCGTCACCGGGACAGGGCACCACGAGCAGTACTTC

len: 14
d_gene: TRBD1
j_gene: TRBJ2-7
abundance: .
v_gene: TRBV27
CDR3aa: CASRRTGGSYEQYF
CDR3nt: TGTGCCAGCAGGCGGACAGGGGGGTCCTACGAGCAGTACTTC

len: 15
d_gene: TRBD2
j_gene: TRBJ2-7
abundance: .
v_gene: TRBV7-2
CDR3aa: CASSLGGRWSYEQYF
CDR3nt: TGTGCCAGCAGCTTGGGAGGGCGATGGTCCTACGAGCAGTACTTC

len: 15
d_gene: .
j_gene: TRBJ1-2
abundance: .
v_gene: TRBV5-4
CDR3aa: CASSLNSRANYGYTF
CDR3nt: TGTGCCAGCAGCTTGAATTCCAGGGCGAACTATGGCTACACCTTC

len: 15
d_gene: TRBD2
j_gene: TRBJ2-7
abundance: few
v_gene: TRBV4-1
CDR3aa: CASSQFPSGIYEQYF
CDR3nt: TGCGCCAGCAGCCAATTCCCTAGCGGGATTTACGAGCAGTACTTC

len: 14
d_gene: .
j_gene: TRBJ2-3
abundance: .
v_gene: TRBV29-1
CDR3aa: CSVDVGQSTDTQYF
CDR3nt: TGCAGCGTTGACGTCGGACAGAGCACAGATACGCAGTATTTT

len: 14
d_gene: .
j_gene: TRBJ2-5
abundance: .
v_gene: TRBV18
CDR3aa: CASSPLGQIETQYF
CDR3nt: TGTGCCAGCTCACCACTCGGACAGATTGAGACCCAGTACTTC

len: 14
d_gene: TRBD1
j_gene: TRBJ1-1
abundance: .
v_gene: TRBV14
CDR3aa: CASSFYRGNTEAFF
CDR3nt: TGTGCCAGCAGCTTCTACAGGGGAAACACTGAAGCTTTCTTT

len: 14
d_gene: TRBD2
j_gene: TRBJ2-7
abundance: medium-sized
v_gene: TRBV18
CDR3aa: CASSPGREGREQYF
CDR3nt: TGTGCCAGCTCACCAGGCCGGGAGGGCCGCGAGCAGTACTTC

len: 15
d_gene: TRBD2
j_gene: TRBJ2-7
abundance: .
v_gene: TRBV7-9
CDR3aa: CASSLGTSGRSEQYF
CDR3nt: TGTGCCAGCAGCTTAGGGACTAGCGGGAGAAGCGAGCAGTACTTC

len: 13
d_gene: .
j_gene: TRBJ1-5
abundance: .
v_gene: TRBV30
CDR3aa: CAWSVRGNQPQHF
CDR3nt: TGTGCCTGGAGTGTACGGGGGAATCAGCCCCAGCATTTT

len: 12
d_gene: .
j_gene: TRBJ2-2
abundance: .
v_gene: TRBV9
CDR3aa: CASSVRTGELFF
CDR3nt: TGTGCCAGCAGCGTACGGACCGGGGAGCTGTTTTTT

len: 13
d_gene: .
j_gene: TRBJ1-5
abundance: few
v_gene: TRBV6-5
CDR3aa: CASSYDTYQPQHF
CDR3nt: TGTGCCAGCAGTTACGACACCTATCAGCCCCAGCATTTT

len: 19
d_gene: .
j_gene: TRBJ2-7
abundance: .
v_gene: TRBV18
CDR3aa: CASSPEGGSLAGPRAEQYF
CDR3nt: TGTGCCAGCTCACCAGAAGGGGGCAGCTTGGCGGGACCGAGGGCCGAGCAGTACTTC

len: 12
d_gene: .
j_gene: TRBJ1-2
abundance: .
v_gene: TRBV19
CDR3aa: CASSASNYGYTF
CDR3nt: TGTGCCAGTAGTGCATCCAACTATGGCTACACCTTC

len: 11
d_gene: .
j_gene: TRBJ2-1
abundance: .
v_gene: TRBV13
CDR3aa: CASSLRNEQFF
CDR3nt: TGTGCCAGCAGCTTAAGAAATGAGCAGTTCTTC

len: 13
d_gene: .
j_gene: TRBJ1-1
abundance: .
v_gene: TRBV30
CDR3aa: CAWTSQGFGIAFF
CDR3nt: TGTGCCTGGACCAGCCAAGGTTTCGGTATAGCTTTCTTT

len: 16
d_gene: TRBD2
j_gene: TRBJ2-3
abundance: once
v_gene: TRBV5-6
CDR3aa: CASSSGLAGVADTQYF
CDR3nt: TGTGCCAGCAGCTCGGGACTAGCGGGAGTTGCAGATACGCAGTATTTT

len: 15
d_gene: .
j_gene: TRBJ1-2
abundance: .
v_gene: TRBV5-1
CDR3aa: CASSLVGTPGHGYTF
CDR3nt: TGCGCCAGCAGCTTGGTTGGGACGCCCGGGCATGGCTACACCTTC

len: 14
d_gene: .
j_gene: TRBJ1-1
abundance: .
v_gene: TRBV11-2
CDR3aa: CASSFGVFYGEAFF
CDR3nt: TGTGCCAGCAGCTTCGGGGTCTTCTATGGTGAAGCTTTCTTT

len: 12
d_gene: .
j_gene: TRBJ2-7
abundance: few
v_gene: TRBV25-1
CDR3aa: CASSDRFYEQYF
CDR3nt: TGTGCCAGCAGCGACAGGTTCTACGAGCAGTACTTC

len: 13
d_gene: .
j_gene: TRBJ2-1
abundance: .
v_gene: TRBV5-8
CDR3aa: CASSFPGYNEQFF
CDR3nt: TGTGCCAGCAGCTTCCCGGGCTACAATGAGCAGTTCTTC

len: 12
d_gene: .
j_gene: TRBJ2-7
abundance: .
v_gene: TRBV5-1
CDR3aa: CASSRTSDEQYF
CDR3nt: TGCGCCAGCAGCCGCACTAGTGACGAGCAGTACTTC

len: 14
d_gene: .
j_gene: TRBJ2-5
abundance: .
v_gene: TRBV11-2
CDR3aa: CASSFTPGQETQYF
CDR3nt: TGTGCCAGCAGCTTTACTCCTGGCCAAGAGACCCAGTACTTC

len: 17
d_gene: TRBD2
j_gene: TRBJ2-7
abundance: .
v_gene: TRBV5-1
CDR3aa: CASSLKLAGGKSYEQYF
CDR3nt: TGCGCCAGCAGCTTAAAACTAGCGGGAGGAAAGTCGTACGAGCAGTACTTC

len: 13
d_gene: TRBD1
j_gene: TRBJ2-7
abundance: .
v_gene: TRBV4-1
CDR3aa: CASSHRQGEGRYF
CDR3nt: TGCGCCAGCAGCCACCGACAGGGTGAGGGTCGGTACTTC

len: 15
d_gene: .
j_gene: TRBJ1-5
abundance: .
v_gene: TRBV28
CDR3aa: CASSFIIESNQPQHF
CDR3nt: TGTGCCAGCAGTTTTATTATCGAAAGCAATCAGCCCCAGCATTTT

len: 15
d_gene: .
j_gene: TRBJ2-1
abundance: .
v_gene: TRBV27
CDR3aa: CASSSLPSSYNEQFF
CDR3nt: TGTGCCAGCAGTAGTCTGCCTAGCTCCTACAATGAGCAGTTCTTC

len: 12
d_gene: TRBD1
j_gene: TRBJ2-7
abundance: few
v_gene: TRBV29-1
CDR3aa: CSAGQGRYEQYF
CDR3nt: TGCAGCGCTGGACAGGGCCGGTACGAGCAGTACTTC

len: 14
d_gene: .
j_gene: TRBJ1-2
abundance: .
v_gene: TRBV10-2
CDR3aa: CASRPGTSGSGYTF
CDR3nt: TGCGCCAGCAGGCCCGGGACATCCGGATCGGGCTACACCTTC

len: 15
d_gene: .
j_gene: TRBJ1-5
abundance: .
v_gene: TRBV11-2
CDR3aa: CASSLGTGLYQPQHF
CDR3nt: TGTGCCAGCAGCTTAGGTACGGGCCTTTATCAGCCCCAGCATTTT

len: 13
d_gene: .
j_gene: TRBJ1-1
abundance: .
v_gene: TRBV6-4
CDR3aa: CASKRSVNTEAFF
CDR3nt: TGTGCCAGCAAGAGGTCGGTAAACACTGAAGCTTTCTTT

len: 14
d_gene: .
j_gene: TRBJ2-1
abundance: few
v_gene: TRBV5-1
CDR3aa: CASSLILDAHEQFF
CDR3nt: TGCGCCAGCAGCTTGATCCTAGATGCCCATGAGCAGTTCTTC

len: 11
d_gene: .
j_gene: TRBJ2-7
abundance: once
v_gene: TRBV5-1
CDR3aa: CASSLDYEQYF
CDR3nt: TGCGCCAGCAGCCTAGACTACGAGCAGTACTTC

len: 14
d_gene: TRBD1
j_gene: TRBJ1-1
abundance: .
v_gene: TRBV6-6
CDR3aa: CASRAGGRNTEAFF
CDR3nt: TGTGCCAGCAGGGCAGGGGGCAGGAACACTGAAGCTTTCTTT

len: 14
d_gene: .
j_gene: TRBJ2-7
abundance: .
v_gene: TRBV7-9
CDR3aa: CASSLGDRPYEQYF
CDR3nt: TGTGCCAGCAGCTTAGGAGACAGACCCTACGAGCAGTACTTC

len: 16
d_gene: .
j_gene: TRBJ2-5
abundance: .
v_gene: TRBV5-6
CDR3aa: CASSPPPRQLQETQYF
CDR3nt: TGTGCCAGCAGCCCCCCCCCGCGCCAACTCCAAGAGACCCAGTACTTC

len: 18
d_gene: .
j_gene: TRBJ2-3
abundance: .
v_gene: TRBV18
CDR3aa: CASSPILDTVSFTDTQYF
CDR3nt: TGTGCCAGCTCACCTATACTGGACACAGTTTCTTTCACAGATACGCAGTATTTT